The clone carrying this T cell receptor beta chain was observed at least ten times. The source of the sample is a study of T cells after yellow fever vaccination. One entry per CDR3 protein results from TCRdb running MiXCR on the 5' RACE reads. The sample includes about 510,000 distinct CDR3 sequences, 21% of them seen just once. Trimming cost V 7 bases and J 5 bases; bases outside gene matches: 9. The CDR3 runs 14 residues. The rearrangement uses TRBV12-3 or TRBV12-4 and TRBJ2-5, with TRBD2 matching over 8 bases. The clonotype was recovered from a man between 18 and 29 years old who received the YFV17D yellow fever vaccine. Sequences were derived from PBMCs, sampled less than 25 days after the first yellow fever vaccination. CDR3 loop: CASTRGAVKETQYF. The CDR3 nucleotides are TGTGCCAGCACGCGGGGGGCGGTTAAGGAGACCCAGTACTTC.